These 32 T cell receptor beta chains share one sample of origin, sequenced in a study of pediatric ulcerative colitis. During colonoscopy, one to two rectal pinch biopsies were collected. The assay was immunoSEQ multiplex PCR, and TCRdb's table has in-frame clones only and misses some. This sample has approximately 37,000 clones, with 65% to 80% found just once. Material for sequencing was gut tissue. The receptors here all came from a boy between 5 and 17 years old with severe ulcerative colitis.

This clone was counted once. The chain carries TRBV6-1 and TRBJ1-1; TRBD1 might be the D (6 bases). The V end lost 5 bases, the J end lost 10 bases, and 17 bases lay between the germline ends. In germline, CDR1 is MNHNS, CDR2 SASEGT. This CDR3 has 13 residues. This chain's CDR3 is CASSHREGTVAFF. CDR3 nucleotides: TGTGCCAGCAGTCACAGGGAAGGGACGGTAGCTTTCTTT.

The chain joins TRBV18 to TRBJ1-1; 8 bases align to TRBD1. The junction had 5 bases not matched to a gene; V was cut back by 1 base and J by 4 bases. CDR1 KGHSH and CDR2 LQKENI come from the germline V gene. This CDR3 comprises 15 residues. The CDR3 region is CASSPLDRGGTEAFF. The DNA for the CDR3 is TGTGCCAGCTCACCACTTGACAGGGGAGGCACTGAAGCTTTCTTT.

The gene calls are TRBV5-6 and TRBJ2-1; 10 nucleotides agree with TRBD2. The J segment lost 8 bases and the V segment lost 1 base, leaving 9 bases of the junction unmatched. Germline lookup yields CDR1 SGHDT and CDR2 YYEEEE. The CDR3 consists of 16 residues. The CDR3 DNA reads as TGTGCCAGCAGCTTGTTGGCTAGCGGGGGAAGCTATGAGCAGTTCTTC. Translated, it gives CASSLLASGGSYEQFF.

A few counts support this clone. The CDR3 DNA is TGTGCCAGCAGCTTAGCGGAGGGAGTGAACACTGAAGCTTTCTTT. Translation gives CASSLAEGVNTEAFF. The chain couples TRBV7-6 to TRBJ1-1, with D uncertain. The CDR3 runs to 15 residues. In germline, CDR1 is SGHVS, CDR2 FNYEAQ. The V end lost 0 bases, the J end lost 0 bases, and 8 bases lay between the germline ends.

The V and J genes are TRBV5-1 and TRBJ1-3; D might be TRBD1 (5 bases). Germline assignment: CDR1 SGHRS and CDR2 YFSETQ. Trimming cost V 1 base and J 4 bases, with 12 bases left between them. The CDR3 is made up of 15 amino acids. CDR3 protein: CASSLSGASGNTIYF. Written as DNA, the CDR3 is TGCGCCAGCAGCTTGTCCGGGGCTTCAGGAAACACCATATATTTT.

This sequence joins TRBV28 and TRBJ2-1; D remains unclear. The CDR3 is 10 residues long. CDR1 is MDHEN and CDR2 is SYDVKM in the germline V gene. Deletions cut 3 bases from V and 6 bases from J, with 0 bases between. In DNA, the CDR3 is TGTGCCAGCAGTTTCAATGAGCAGTTCTTC. Protein: CASSFNEQFF.

The CDR3 reads CASSYLGGAGETQYF. CDR3 nucleotide sequence: TGTGCCAGCAGCTACTTGGGGGGCGCGGGGGAGACCCAGTACTTC. This chain connects TRBV11-2 to TRBJ2-5, with D perhaps being TRBD1 or TRBD2 (6 bases each). CDR1 is SGHAT and CDR2 is FQNNGV in the germline V gene. This CDR3 is 15 amino acids long. V lost 4 bases and J lost 5, with 17 bases in between.

This chain joins TRBV10-1 and TRBJ2-1; 10 bases map to TRBD1. The CDR3 has 16 residues. V lost 6 bases, J lost 8 bases, and 13 bases stayed unmatched. The germline gives CDR1 WNHNN, CDR2 SYGVQD (reference sequence). In DNA, the CDR3 is TGCGCCAGCAGCCTTTACCGGGACAGGGGAAGGGATGAGCAGTTCTTC. Translated, it gives CASSLYRDRGRDEQFF.

The V gene is TRBV6-4, the J gene TRBJ2-1; D is unclear. The CDR3 is 15 amino acids. Germline V gene data show CDR1 as MRHNA and CDR2 as SNTAGT. Trimming stripped 0 bases from V and 0 bases from J, with 6 bases between. CDR3 DNA sequence: TGTGCCAGCAGTGACTCGTACAGCTCCTACAATGAGCAGTTCTTC. Protein product: CASSDSYSSYNEQFF.

This clone has only one observation. V gene TRBV28 combines with J gene TRBJ1-2; no clear D gene. CDR3 size: 14 residues. Germline assignment: CDR1 MDHEN and CDR2 SYDVKM. Trimming removed 3 bases at V and 3 bases at J, with 11 bases between. CDR3 nucleotides: TGTGCCAGCAGTTTTTTGGGGATGGACTATGGCTACACCTTC. As protein: CASSFLGMDYGYTF.

This clone was recorded once. V usage is TRBV29-1 and J usage is TRBJ1-1, with D unclear. The CDR3 totals 12 residues. The ends were cut back, 8 bases at V and 0 bases at J, with 10 bases in the middle. CDR1 SQVTM and CDR2 ANQGSEA come from the germline V gene. CDR3 bases: TGCAGCTCACAAACCCTGAACACTGAAGCTTTCTTT. This gives the protein CSSQTLNTEAFF.

In its sample, this clone was seen a few times. The chain carries TRBV7-2 and TRBJ1-4; D gene unclear. This CDR3 has 14 amino acids. From germline, CDR1 is SGHTA and CDR2 FQGNSA. V shed 4 bases and J shed 1 base, with 7 bases lying between them. CDR3 region: CASSSWGTNEKLFF. The CDR3 DNA follows: TGTGCCAGCAGCTCCTGGGGAACTAATGAAAAACTGTTTTTT.

The chain links TRBV4-1 to TRBJ1-1; D not certain. The CDR3 is made up of 13 amino acids. Trimming shortened V by 3 bases and J by 5 bases, and 10 bases separated the two germline ends. Germline-derived CDR1 and CDR2 are MGHRA and YSYEKL. The CDR3 DNA reads TGCGCCAGCAGCCAGCCACATTTTACTGAAGCTTTCTTT. Translating it yields CASSQPHFTEAFF.

The chain joins TRBV7-2 to TRBJ2-3; D call uncertain. From germline, CDR1 is SGHTA and CDR2 FQGNSA. The V end was cut by 4 bases, the J end by 11 bases, with 16 bases between. The CDR3 loop spans 13 amino acids. The CDR3 loop reads CASSSFMWGKQYF. In DNA form, the CDR3 reads TGTGCCAGCAGCTCATTCATGTGGGGTAAGCAGTATTTT. Looking up the rest from reference TRBV7-2 and TRBJ2-3 gives the full variable domain: GAGVSQSPSNKVTEKGKDVELRCDPISGHTALYWYRQSLGQGLEFLIYFQGNSAPDKSGLPSDRFSAERTGGSVSTLTIQRTQQEDSAVYLCASSSFMWGKQYFGPGTRLTVL.

Comments on this clone: Within the sample, other DNA sequences also encode this same CDR3. Written as DNA, the CDR3 is TGTGCCAGCAGCTCCTCGGTTGAAGCTTTCTTT. Encoded protein: CASSSSVEAFF. V usage is TRBV7-9 and J usage is TRBJ1-1, with no clear D. The length of the CDR3 is 11 residues. The germline gives CDR1 SEHNR, CDR2 FQNEAQ (reference sequence). Trimming removed 4 bases at V and 7 bases at J, with 7 bases between.

This chain joins TRBV11-2 and TRBJ2-1; D ambiguous. Germline V gives CDR1 SGHAT, CDR2 FQNNGV. The CDR3 runs to 15 residues. V dropped 1 base and J dropped 0 bases, with 7 bases sitting between them. CDR3 residues: CASSLGRSSYNEQFF. CDR3 DNA: TGTGCCAGCAGCTTAGGCCGGAGCTCCTACAATGAGCAGTTCTTC.

The CDR3 sequence: CASSAGWDQETQYF. CDR3 DNA: TGTGCCAGCAGCGCGGGTTGGGACCAAGAGACCCAGTACTTC. This chain connects TRBV7-9 to TRBJ2-5, with D possibly being TRBD2 (5 bases). The V gene's germline CDR1 is SEHNR and CDR2 FQNEAQ (reference sequence). The V and J ends lost 5 bases and 0 bases respectively, with 10 bases between them. The length of the CDR3 is 14 residues.

The chain uses TRBV5-6 and TRBJ1-2; D remains ambiguous. Germline CDR1 SGHDT, CDR2 YYEEEE. Trimming left V 0 bases short and J 8 bases short, with 11 bases between. The CDR3 loop spans 13 amino acids. The CDR3: CASSLGGPRGYTF. The CDR3 DNA is TGTGCCAGCAGCTTGGGTGGCCCTAGGGGCTACACCTTC.

The V call is TRBV6-5, the J call TRBJ1-3, with TRBD1 as a possible D gene (5 bases). In germline, CDR1 is MNHEY, CDR2 SVGAGI. This CDR3 region has 16 residues. The ends were cut back, 0 bases at V and 4 bases at J, with 13 bases in the middle. The CDR3 coding sequence is TGTGCCAGCAGTTACTCCGACCCGGGACGCGGAAACACCATATATTTT. Amino acids: CASSYSDPGRGNTIYF.

The chain combines TRBV2 with TRBJ1-2; D not certain. V lost 0 bases, J lost 3 bases, and 17 bases lay in between. Germline-derived CDR1 and CDR2 are SNHLY and FYNNEI. CDR3 size: 17 residues. In DNA, the CDR3 is TGTGCCAGCAGTGAAGCGCTATGGGTGGTTGGCGACTATGGCTACACCTTC. This translates into CASSEALWVVGDYGYTF.

This rearrangement joins TRBV15 to TRBJ1-2, with D hard to call. This CDR3 comprises 15 residues. The ends were cut back, 0 bases at V and 0 bases at J, with 8 bases in the middle. CDR1 and CDR2 (germline): LNHNV, YYDKDF (reference sequence). CDR3 in DNA: TGTGCCACCAGCAGAGATAGGGCTACTAACTATGGCTACACCTTC. Translation gives CATSRDRATNYGYTF.

The rearrangement joins TRBV7-9 to TRBJ1-2; D remains ambiguous. The CDR3 sequence is 15 residues long. Trimming removed 0 bases from V and 6 bases from J, with 14 bases in between. The V gene's germline CDR1 is SEHNR and CDR2 FQNEAQ (reference sequence). The CDR3, as DNA: TGTGCCAGCAGCTTAGCCCGAGCGGGCGAAAATGGCTACACCTTC. Its translation is CASSLARAGENGYTF.

The DNA of the CDR3 is TGTGCCAGCAGGTCCCAGGCGGGCATGAACACTGAAGCTTTCTTT. Encoded protein: CASRSQAGMNTEAFF. The chain joins TRBV6-5 to TRBJ1-1; D ambiguous. The V and J ends lost 6 bases and 0 bases respectively, with 14 bases between them. Germline CDR1 and CDR2: MNHEY and SVGAGI. The CDR3 is 15 residues long.

V usage is TRBV9 and J usage is TRBJ1-2; D not certain. V lost 0 bases to trimming and J lost 8 bases, with 20 bases between them. This CDR3 region has 16 residues. Looked up from germline, CDR1 is SGDLS and CDR2 is YYNGEE. The DNA of the CDR3 is TGTGCCAGCAGCGTAGCCCCCCCCGGGTCAGAGGGAGGCTACACCTTC. Amino acids: CASSVAPPGSEGGYTF.

The chain joins TRBV6-4 to TRBJ2-3; no clear D gene. The CDR3 is 16 residues long. Trimming pared 0 bases from V and 1 base from J, leaving 11 bases between. In germline, CDR1 is MRHNA, CDR2 SNTAGT. CDR3 in DNA: TGTGCCAGCAGTGACTCGAGTATTGGTGGCACAGATACGCAGTATTTT. Translating gives CASSDSSIGGTDTQYF.

This chain connects TRBV29-1 to TRBJ2-7; D not certain. Germline CDR1 reads SQVTM; CDR2 reads ANQGSEA. There are 14 residues in the CDR3. Trimming shortened V by 4 bases and J by 2 bases, and 15 bases separated the two germline ends. CDR3 in DNA: TGCAGCGTTGCTGGAAATCGGCGGACCTACGAGCAGTACTTC. It specifies CSVAGNRRTYEQYF.

The genes are TRBV6-1 and TRBJ1-4; D is unclear. Trimming removed 8 bases from V and 6 bases from J, with 13 bases in between. In germline, CDR1 is MNHNS, CDR2 SASEGT. The CDR3 loop spans 13 amino acids. The chain's CDR3 is CASSGSGDEKLFF. Here the CDR3 DNA reads TGTGCCAGCTCAGGATCCGGGGATGAAAAACTGTTTTTT.

The V call is TRBV7-2, the J call TRBJ2-7; perhaps TRBD1 as D (5 bases). CDR3 length: 13 residues. Trimming took 5 bases from V and 2 from J, leaving 10 bases between them. CDR1 is SGHTA, CDR2 FQGNSA, per germline. CDR3 protein: CASSQSRAYEQYF. CDR3 nucleotide sequence: TGTGCCAGCAGCCAGAGCAGGGCCTACGAGCAGTACTTC.

V usage is TRBV5-6 and J usage is TRBJ2-7; D may match TRBD1 or TRBD2 (5 bases each). The CDR3 consists of 13 residues. CDR1 is SGHDT, CDR2 YYEEEE, per germline. V shed 1 base and J shed 9 bases, with 14 bases lying between them. Written as DNA, the CDR3 is TGTGCCAGCAGCTTGACGGGAAAGCAGGGGCAGTACTTC. This encodes CASSLTGKQGQYF.

This rearrangement joins TRBV7-2 to TRBJ1-1; D ambiguous. Trimming stripped 3 bases from V and 1 base from J, with 6 bases between. This CDR3 is 13 amino acids long. Germline-derived CDR1 and CDR2 are SGHTA and FQGNSA. In DNA form, the CDR3 reads TGTGCCAGCAGCTTTAACAGGAACACTGAAGCTTTCTTT. Its protein product is CASSFNRNTEAFF.

This clone has more than one count but fewer than ten. The genes are TRBV5-6 and TRBJ1-4, with 9 nucleotides matching TRBD1. CDR3 length: 14 residues. Trimming took 2 bases from V and 6 from J; bases not matched to a gene: 2. Germline lookup yields CDR1 SGHDT and CDR2 YYEEEE. The CDR3 coding sequence is TGTGCCAGCAGCTTACAGGGGGCGGATGAAAAACTGTTTTTT. Its protein product is CASSLQGADEKLFF. Full variable domain (outside the CDR3, taken from reference TRBV5-6 and TRBJ1-4): DAGVTQSPTHLIKTRGQQVTLRCSPKSGHDTVSWYQQALGQGPQFIFQYYEEEERQRGNFPDRFSGHQFPNYSSELNVNALLLGDSALYLCASSLQGADEKLFFGSGTQLSVL.

The chain recombines TRBV6-6 with TRBJ1-5; D possibly corresponds to TRBD1 (6 bases). The CDR3 extends over 14 amino acids. From germline, CDR1 is MNHNY and CDR2 SVGAGI (reference sequence). V lost 3 bases, J lost 8 bases, and 14 bases lay in between. The CDR3 region has the DNA TGTGCCAGCAGTTATCAGGGGACTCCGGAGCCCCAGCATTTT. It specifies CASSYQGTPEPQHF.